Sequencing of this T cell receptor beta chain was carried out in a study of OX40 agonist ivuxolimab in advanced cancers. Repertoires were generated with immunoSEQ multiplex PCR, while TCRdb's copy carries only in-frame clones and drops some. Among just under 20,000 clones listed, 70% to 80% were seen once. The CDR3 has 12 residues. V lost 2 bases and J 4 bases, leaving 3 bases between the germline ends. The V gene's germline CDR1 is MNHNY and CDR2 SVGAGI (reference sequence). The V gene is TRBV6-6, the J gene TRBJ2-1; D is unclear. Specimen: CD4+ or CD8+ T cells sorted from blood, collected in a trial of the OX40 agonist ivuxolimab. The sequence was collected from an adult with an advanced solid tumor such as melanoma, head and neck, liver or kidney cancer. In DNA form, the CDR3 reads TGTGCCAGCAGTTACCTTTACAATGAGCAGTTCTTC. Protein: CASSYLYNEQFF.